A selection of T cell receptor beta chains follows, all from one sample in a study of cytomegalovirus exposure and HLA in healthy donors. The method was immunoSEQ multiplex PCR; TCRdb's version includes in-frame clones alone and lacks a portion of them. The table has around 99,000 clones, 60% to 85% seen once. Sequencing was done on a sample of PBMCs. The receptors derive from a middle-aged man in good health and CMV-seropositive. Both conserved end residues are part of each CDR3. The order of the fields is V gene, J gene, CDR3 protein.

TRBV6-6	TRBJ2-7	CASRPSRDSSYEQYF
TRBV29-1	TRBJ2-1	CSVVLADEQFF
TRBV30	TRBJ2-7	CAWRADRGYEQYF
TRBV4-1	TRBJ1-1	CASSLRTGTDTEAFF
TRBV14	TRBJ2-4	CASSQGRGIENIQYF
TRBV5-8	TRBJ1-5	CASSRDRGHSNQPQHF
TRBV30	TRBJ1-6	CAWRDGAGSYNSPLHF
TRBV7-3	TRBJ2-7	CASSPQPGMGEQYF
TRBV4-3	TRBJ2-7	CASSPGTGGFYEQYF
TRBV7-9	TRBJ2-7	CASSTNRGAYEQYF
TRBV5-1	TRBJ2-7	CASRADRAHEQYF
TRBV30	TRBJ1-2	CAWSAHRPIGGGLLANYGYTF
TRBV4-3	TRBJ1-2	CASSLGQAVGYGYTF
TRBV6-5	TRBJ1-2	CASSKTKGAGGYTF
TRBV30	TRBJ1-2	CAWSVHSGYGYPF
TRBV4-3	TRBJ2-1	CASTRKQVTSDSSYNEQFF
TRBV15	TRBJ2-3	CATKPGQSYSTDTQYF
TRBV10-3	TRBJ2-1	CAISGTGGYNEQFF
TRBV9	TRBJ1-1	CASSVGTAMNTEAFF
TRBV4-2	TRBJ1-2	CASSPGQGLPYGYTF
TRBV30	TRBJ1-6	CAWNVRQGASSPLHF
TRBV28	TRBJ2-3	CASNPYREDTQYF
TRBV4-3	TRBJ2-1	CASSQGTSGGNNEQFF
TRBV4-2	TRBJ2-5	CASSQDLAGGPNQETQYF
TRBV25-1	TRBJ1-1	CASRSQGVMNTEAFF
TRBV9	TRBJ1-2	CASSAQGAFNYGYPF
TRBV7-8	TRBJ2-2	CASSIRAAGGTGELFF
TRBV5-4	TRBJ2-2	CASSLLVTGNTGELFF
TRBV9	TRBJ2-7	CASSVVGDRASEQYF
TRBV19	TRBJ2-5	CASLGQGSETQYF
TRBV18	TRBJ1-5	CASSGQGGSQPQHF
TRBV5-1	TRBJ2-2	CASSPGQAITGELFF
TRBV6-5	TRBJ2-2	CSSSLNTGELFF
TRBV4-3	TRBJ2-6	CASSQEIGGSGANVLTF
TRBV30	TRBJ2-1	CAWSGGVDNEQFF
TRBV28	TRBJ2-3	CASQQFSGKGGPDTQYF
TRBV7-3	TRBJ2-3	CASSLGQGRVQYF
TRBV6-1	TRBJ2-1	CASSERGVKSEQFF
TRBV7-6	TRBJ1-5	CASSLHSEGNQPQHF
TRBV11-2	TRBJ1-2	CASSAGTGFIFYGYTF
TRBV6-1	TRBJ1-2	CASSVGTGGLFGYTF
TRBV7-3	TRBJ2-3	CASSSIAGGQVDTQYF
TRBV6-1	TRBJ1-6	CASSGTGDNSPLHF
TRBV5-1	TRBJ2-1	CASVPIGGSGGGNEQFF
TRBV19	TRBJ2-1	CASSTRLAGYNEQFF
TRBV6-1	TRBJ2-7	CASSELDRVINF
TRBV13	TRBJ2-1	CASSPKVGLVNEQFF
TRBV19	TRBJ2-2	CASSSLAGGNTGELFF
TRBV2	TRBJ2-3	CASRERGNGGTQYF
TRBV5-7	TRBJ1-5	CASSLAGQLYSNQPQHF
TRBV11-2	TRBJ2-7	CASTSGAYSYEQYF